This T cell receptor (beta chain) comes out of a study of PD-1 blockade in classical Hodgkin lymphoma (dated by TCRdb to about 2020). Describing the broader study: Nivolumab dosing was 3 mg/kg intravenously every 2 weeks, continuing until either disease progression or unacceptable toxicity. A peripheral blood immune signature of response to PD-1 blockade in classical Hodgkin lymphoma was defined using TCR beta sequencing and CyTOF.

The Qiagen DNeasy kit was used to extract genomic DNA both from unsorted PBMCs and from the negatively selected CD4+ and CD8+ fractions. Amplification of TCR beta CDR3 regions was done by immunoSEQ multiplex PCR with primers that anneal to V and J segments. A synthetic immune receptor repertoire was used to minimize amplification bias, and any residual bias was removed computationally once sequencing was done. The paper's processing steps were these. Repertoire diversity was quantified as the Shannon entropy index using custom Python scripts. Unsorted, CD4+ and CD8+ repertoires were analyzed separately, except for combined analyses in which CD4+ and CD8+ sequences were merged in silico. A clone counted as expanded when the clone's frequency after treatment rose at least 2-fold relative to C1D1, and clones undetected at baseline were given a pseudocount of 0.5. Singleton clones were defined as clones with 0 or 1 copy at C1D1, and non-singleton clones were defined as clones with 2 or more copies. Clones expanded in unsorted samples were assigned a CD4+, CD8+ or unknown annotation through matching of protein sequences in sorted samples from the same patient. Wilcoxon tests on paired samples were used to test changes in diversity from C1D1 to C4D1. This is the immuneACCESS table as TCRdb keeps it, with only in-frame sequences that have V and J called. A part of the clones is gone; compared with another copy, unresolved V genes explain less than half, and the rest is unexplained. V and J calls and clone size follow that table, whereas D and trimming were derived from the DNA. This sample is represented by some 100,000 clones; around 89% of them were singletons. The ten biggest clones cover around 6.6% of the sample.

Here is what the overall study found, with its caveats: The study was limited to a single clinical trial cohort, and causes of repertoire differences, possibly disease activity or prior therapy, remained undefined. Trial patients with a complete response had baseline diversity similar to that of newly diagnosed patients, while partial responders and progressors had significantly lower diversity. A significant rise by C4D1 was seen in CD4+ but not CD8+ TCR diversity (p=0.0027 vs p=0.16), with the rise being most apparent in complete responders (p=0.02). Diversity was lower in patients who began nivolumab less than 1 year after ASCT, so these patients were left out of later analyses to avoid confounding by immune reconstitution. Baseline TCR diversity was reported to be lower in newly diagnosed patients than in healthy donors, and even lower in relapsed/refractory patients.

V and J are trimmed by 5 bases and 0 bases, and the gene matches miss 8 bases of the junction. The CDR3 spans 16 residues, from the cysteine through the phenylalanine. Left in the record is the CDR3 DNA by itself, 48 bases read in frame from the first base. CDR1 and CDR2 (SGHNT, YENEEA) derive from the germline V gene. Points on this clone: Its specific antigen is unknown. Base qualities were left out, and no much larger clone turns up one base away.

Taken with the paper, the label for time point translates to: cycle 2 day 1 (C2D1) of nivolumab. Every trial patient had relapsed after autologous stem cell transplantation, and cohorts A, B and C differed in prior brentuximab vedotin exposure. The trial cohort comprised more than 55 patients with relapsed/refractory classical Hodgkin lymphoma whose best overall responses were complete response, partial response or progressive disease. Trial patients were treated with single-agent nivolumab in the multi-cohort phase II CheckMate 205 trial. An independent review committee assessed best overall response by applying the 2007 International Working Group response criteria. Trial PBMCs were collected just before the start of nivolumab (C1D1) and during therapy at cycle 2 day 1 and cycle 4 day 1. After peripheral blood was drawn into 8 mL Vacutainer Cell Preparation Tubes, PBMCs were isolated by centrifugation and then cryopreserved.

The chain joins TRBV11-3 to TRBJ1-1, with TRBD1 matching 8 junction bases. The sequence came from a human donor with classical Hodgkin lymphoma. This specimen consisted of peripheral blood mononuclear cells (PBMCs), obtained before the second cycle of nivolumab. For the CDR3, the sequence is CASSATGTGVNTEAFF. The DNA sequence follows: TGTGCCAGCAGCGCAACCGGGACAGGAGTGAACACTGAAGCTTTCTTT.